This note documents a single T cell receptor beta chain sequence. Here immunoSEQ multiplex PCR was the method, and the copy in TCRdb shows in-frame clones only, minus some. This sample has more than 10,000 clones, with roughly 73% found just once. The entry originates in a study of T cells after somatic rescue of genetic block. This CDR3 is 16 amino acids long. Germline lookup yields CDR1 KGHSH and CDR2 LQKENI. V lost 5 bases to trimming and J lost 0 bases; unmatched junction nucleotides: 7. The sequence came from a boy under 18. V gene TRBV18 combines with J gene TRBJ1-2; 9 bases agree with TRBD1. The sample taken for sequencing was peripheral blood mononuclear cells (PBMCs). CDR3 coding DNA: TGTGCCAGCTCATCAGGACAGGGGACATCTAACTATGGCTACACCTTC. It yields the protein CASSSGQGTSNYGYTF.